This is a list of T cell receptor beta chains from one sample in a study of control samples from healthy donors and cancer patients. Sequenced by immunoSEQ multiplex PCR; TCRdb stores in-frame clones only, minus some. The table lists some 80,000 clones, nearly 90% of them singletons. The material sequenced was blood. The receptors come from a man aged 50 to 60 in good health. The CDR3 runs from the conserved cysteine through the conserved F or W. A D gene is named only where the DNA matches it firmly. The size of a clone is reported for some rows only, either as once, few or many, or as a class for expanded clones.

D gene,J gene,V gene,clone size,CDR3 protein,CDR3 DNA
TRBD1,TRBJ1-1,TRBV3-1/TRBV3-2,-,CASSQELRDSLYTEAFF,TGTGCCAGCAGCCAGGAGCTTCGGGACAGCCTTTACACTGAAGCTTTCTTT
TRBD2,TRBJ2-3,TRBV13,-,CASSLASGGAADTQYF,TGTGCCAGCAGCTTAGCTAGCGGGGGGGCCGCAGATACGCAGTATTTT
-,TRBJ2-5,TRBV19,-,CASRDGLVGETQYF,TGTGCCAGTAGGGACGGTCTAGTTGGAGAGACCCAGTACTTC
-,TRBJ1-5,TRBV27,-,CASSFAWGANQPQHF,TGTGCCAGCAGTTTCGCATGGGGGGCGAATCAGCCCCAGCATTTT
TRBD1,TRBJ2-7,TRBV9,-,CASSASGTGVREQYF,TGTGCCAGCAGCGCCTCCGGGACAGGGGTCCGCGAGCAGTACTTC
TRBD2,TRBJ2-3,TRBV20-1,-,CSASYPTSGVTDTQYF,TGCAGTGCTAGTTACCCGACTAGCGGGGTCACAGATACGCAGTATTTT
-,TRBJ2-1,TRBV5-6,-,CASSLGVRSVYEQFF,TGTGCCAGCAGCTTGGGAGTTAGGTCGGTCTATGAGCAGTTCTTC
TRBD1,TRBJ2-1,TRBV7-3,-,CASSRRQGFYNEQFF,TGTGCCAGCAGCCGTCGACAGGGATTCTACAATGAGCAGTTCTTC
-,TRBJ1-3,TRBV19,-,CASSSGATGNTIYF,TGTGCCAGTAGTTCGGGGGCGACAGGAAACACCATATATTTT
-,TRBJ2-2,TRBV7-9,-,CASSLHNAGELFF,TGTGCCAGCAGCTTACATAACGCGGGGGAGCTGTTTTTT
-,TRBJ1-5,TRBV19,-,CASSIGQRAGPPENQPQHF,TGTGCCAGTAGTATAGGGCAGCGAGCAGGGCCCCCTGAGAATCAGCCCCAGCATTTT
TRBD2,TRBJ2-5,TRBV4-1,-,CASSQTQRGGLETQYF,TGCGCCAGCAGCCAGACCCAGCGGGGGGGCTTGGAGACCCAGTACTTC
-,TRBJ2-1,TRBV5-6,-,CASTQGGDLYNEQFF,TGTGCCAGCACCCAGGGGGGGGACCTCTACAATGAGCAGTTCTTC
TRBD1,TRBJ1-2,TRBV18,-,CASSPGQTIYGYTF,TGTGCCAGCTCTCCGGGACAGACAATTTATGGCTACACCTTC
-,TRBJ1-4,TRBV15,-,CATSRDLQQNEKLFF,TGTGCCACCAGCAGAGATCTTCAACAAAATGAAAAACTGTTTTTT
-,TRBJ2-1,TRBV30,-,CAWGDLGNPFF,TGTGCCTGGGGGGATTTAGGAAACCCGTTCTTC
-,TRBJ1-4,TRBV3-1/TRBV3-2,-,CASSRSANEKLFF,TGTGCCAGCAGCCGGAGCGCTAATGAAAAACTGTTTTTT
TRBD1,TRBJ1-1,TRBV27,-,CASRPGQMNTEAFF,TGTGCCAGCAGACCGGGACAGATGAACACTGAAGCTTTCTTT
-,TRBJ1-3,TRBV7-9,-,CASSLSGLSGNTIYF,TGTGCCAGCAGCTTATCTGGGCTCTCTGGAAACACCATATATTTT
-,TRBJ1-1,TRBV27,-,CASSLGTNTEAFF,TGTGCCAGCAGTTTAGGAACGAACACTGAAGCTTTCTTT
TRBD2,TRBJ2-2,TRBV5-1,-,CASSLEYLAGVTGELFF,TGCGCCAGCAGCTTGGAGTATCTAGCGGGGGTAACCGGGGAGCTGTTTTTT
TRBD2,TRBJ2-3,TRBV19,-,CASSMAGADTQYF,TGTGCCAGTAGTATGGCGGGGGCAGATACGCAGTATTTT
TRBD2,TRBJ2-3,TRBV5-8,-,CASSLPSGGADTQYF,TGTGCCAGCAGCTTGCCTAGCGGGGGTGCAGATACGCAGTATTTT
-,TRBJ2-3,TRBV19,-,CASSIGGTDTQYF,TGTGCCAGTAGTATAGGCGGCACAGATACGCAGTATTTT
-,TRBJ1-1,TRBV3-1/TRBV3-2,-,CASSQNTEAFF,TGTGCCAGCAGCCAGAACACTGAAGCTTTCTTT
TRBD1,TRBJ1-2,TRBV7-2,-,CASSPRTGGGIYGYTF,TGTGCCAGCAGCCCTCGGACAGGGGGCGGCATCTATGGCTACACCTTC
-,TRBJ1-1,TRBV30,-,CAWSRPRGTEAFF,TGTGCCTGGAGTAGACCTCGCGGCACTGAAGCTTTCTTT
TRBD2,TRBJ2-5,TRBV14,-,CASSQVGTRQETQYF,TGTGCCAGCAGCCAAGTGGGGACTAGACAAGAGACCCAGTACTTC
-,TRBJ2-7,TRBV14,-,CASSQANRVVSEQYF,TGTGCCAGCAGCCAAGCGAACAGGGTTGTAAGCGAGCAGTACTTC
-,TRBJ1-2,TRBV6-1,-,CASSEPGTYGYTF,TGTGCCAGCAGTGAGCCGGGTACCTATGGCTACACCTTC
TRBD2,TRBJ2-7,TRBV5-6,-,CASSFGATSGVNEQYF,TGTGCCAGCAGCTTCGGGGCGACTAGCGGCGTAAACGAGCAGTACTTC
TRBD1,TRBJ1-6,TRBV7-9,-,CASSPGQGINSPLHF,TGTGCCAGCAGCCCGGGACAGGGGATAAATTCACCCCTCCACTTT
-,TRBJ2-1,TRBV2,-,CASSEAELNNEQFF,TGTGCCAGCAGTGAGGCCGAACTAAACAATGAGCAGTTCTTC
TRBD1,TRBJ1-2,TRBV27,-,CASATGTGGAARGYTF,TGTGCCAGCGCCACCGGGACAGGGGGCGCAGCTAGAGGCTACACCTTC
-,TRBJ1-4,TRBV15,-,CATSVNGEANEKLFF,TGTGCCACCAGCGTGAATGGGGAGGCTAATGAAAAACTGTTTTTT
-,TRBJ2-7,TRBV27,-,CASSPGTGANEQYF,TGTGCCAGCAGTCCTGGGACCGGGGCGAATGAGCAGTACTTC
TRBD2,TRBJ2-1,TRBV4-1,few,CASSQEVAGGANNEQFF,TGCGCCAGCAGCCAAGAAGTAGCGGGGGGGGCTAACAATGAGCAGTTCTTC
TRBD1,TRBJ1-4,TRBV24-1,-,CATSDPRQGSNEKLFF,TGTGCCACCAGTGATCCCCGACAGGGATCCAATGAAAAACTGTTTTTT
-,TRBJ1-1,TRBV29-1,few,CSVEKVIGGTEAFF,TGCAGCGTTGAAAAGGTTATAGGGGGCACTGAAGCTTTCTTT
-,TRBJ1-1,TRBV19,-,CASSVTGSANTEAFF,TGTGCCAGTAGTGTAACAGGATCGGCGAACACTGAAGCTTTCTTT
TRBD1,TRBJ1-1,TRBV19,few,CASSIELQGADTEAFF,TGTGCCAGTAGTATAGAGCTACAGGGGGCGGACACTGAAGCTTTCTTT
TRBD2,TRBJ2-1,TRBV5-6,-,CASSFRGLGSYNEQFF,TGTGCCAGCAGCTTCCGGGGACTAGGATCCTACAATGAGCAGTTCTTC
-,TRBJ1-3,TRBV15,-,CATSRGTQKNTIYF,TGTGCCACCAGCAGAGGGACCCAAAAAAACACCATATATTTT
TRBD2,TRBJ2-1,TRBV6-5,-,CASSYSGGGSYNEQFF,TGTGCCAGCAGTTACTCCGGGGGGGGCTCCTACAATGAGCAGTTCTTC
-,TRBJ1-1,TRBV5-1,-,CASRPDSSLNTEAFF,TGCGCCAGCAGACCGGACAGCTCCTTGAACACTGAAGCTTTCTTT
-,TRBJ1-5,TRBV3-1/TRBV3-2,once,CASSDRDSNQPQHF,TGTGCCAGCAGCGACCGGGACAGCAATCAGCCCCAGCATTTT
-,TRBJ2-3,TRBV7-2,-,CASSLGQGDIDTQYF,TGTGCCAGCAGCTTAGGGCAGGGTGATATAGATACGCAGTATTTT
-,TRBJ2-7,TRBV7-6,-,CASSLGGRGPYEQYF,TGTGCCAGCAGCTTAGGTGGCCGAGGGCCCTACGAGCAGTACTTC
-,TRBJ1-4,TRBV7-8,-,CASATDRNEKLFF,TGTGCCAGCGCAACCGACAGAAATGAAAAACTGTTTTTT
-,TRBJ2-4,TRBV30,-,CAWTAGGLPKNIQYF,TGTGCCTGGACCGCAGGGGGGCTGCCAAAAAACATTCAGTACTTC
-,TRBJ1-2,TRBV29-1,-,CSVRHRVTDYGYTF,TGCAGCGTCAGACACAGGGTTACGGACTATGGCTACACCTTC
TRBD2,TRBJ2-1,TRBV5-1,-,CASSLSPAGGNEQFF,TGCGCCAGCAGCTTGTCCCCAGCGGGGGGGAATGAGCAGTTCTTC
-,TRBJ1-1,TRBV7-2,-,CASSQGRRNTEAFF,TGTGCCAGCAGCCAGGGACGGCGGAACACTGAAGCTTTCTTT
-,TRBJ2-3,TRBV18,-,CASSPPQGEVTDTQYF,TGTGCCAGCTCACCACCGCAGGGAGAGGTAACAGATACGCAGTATTTT
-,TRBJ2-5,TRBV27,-,CASSPSREETQYF,TGTGCCAGCAGTCCCTCCAGGGAAGAGACCCAGTACTTC
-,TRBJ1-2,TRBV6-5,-,CASSSGNYGYTF,TGTGCCAGCAGTTCAGGGAACTATGGCTACACCTTC
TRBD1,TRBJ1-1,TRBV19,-,CASSRTGPNTEAFF,TGTGCCAGTAGTAGGACAGGGCCGAACACTGAAGCTTTCTTT
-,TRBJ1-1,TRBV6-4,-,CASSDSGGTEAFF,TGTGCCAGCAGTGACTCCGGGGGTACTGAAGCTTTCTTT